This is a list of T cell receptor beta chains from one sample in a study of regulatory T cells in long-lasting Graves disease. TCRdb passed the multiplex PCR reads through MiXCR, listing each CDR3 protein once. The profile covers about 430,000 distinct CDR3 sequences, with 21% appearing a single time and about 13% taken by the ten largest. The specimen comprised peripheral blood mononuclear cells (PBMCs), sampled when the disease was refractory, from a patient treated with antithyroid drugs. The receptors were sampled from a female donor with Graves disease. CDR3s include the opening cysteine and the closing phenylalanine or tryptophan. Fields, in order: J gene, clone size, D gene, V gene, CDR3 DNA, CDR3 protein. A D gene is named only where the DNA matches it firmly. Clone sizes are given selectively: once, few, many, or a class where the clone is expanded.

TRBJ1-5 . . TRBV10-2 TGCGCCAGCAGTGAGTCAGGGCGGCATCAGCCCCAGCATTTT CASSESGRHQPQHF
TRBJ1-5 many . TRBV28 TGTGCCAGCAGTTTACTTTCCAGGGTCAATCAGCCCCAGCATTTT CASSLLSRVNQPQHF
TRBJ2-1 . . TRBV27 TGTGCCAGCAGTTTATTGGTGGGGGAGTACAATGAGCAGTTCTTC CASSLLVGEYNEQFF
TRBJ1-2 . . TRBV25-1 TGTGCCAGCAGTGAATGGGGGCCAGGGGATGGCTACACCTTC CASSEWGPGDGYTF
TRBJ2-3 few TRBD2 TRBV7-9 TGTGCCAGCAGCCGGACTAGTGGGGGTTCCACAGATACGCAGTATTTT CASSRTSGGSTDTQYF
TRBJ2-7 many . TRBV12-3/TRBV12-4 TGTGCCAGCAGTAGTGGGGAGCAGTACTTC CASSSGEQYF
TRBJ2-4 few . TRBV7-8 TGTGCCAGCAGCCCGTGGCTAGGTGACAAAAACATTCAGTACTTC CASSPWLGDKNIQYF
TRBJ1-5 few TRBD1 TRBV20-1 TGCAGTGCCATTACAGGGGGCTTCAATCAGCCCCAGCATTTT CSAITGGFNQPQHF
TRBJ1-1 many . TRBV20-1 TGCAGTGCATCGGACAGTGGGTATGGTGGAGCTTTCTTT CSASDSGYGGAFF
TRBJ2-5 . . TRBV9 TGTGCCAGCAGCGTGACGGGGCAGTGGCAAGAGACCCAGTACTTC CASSVTGQWQETQYF
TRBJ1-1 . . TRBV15 TGTGCCACCAGCAGAGGTGGATCATCCGGGGGGACTGAAGCTTTCTTT CATSRGGSSGGTEAFF
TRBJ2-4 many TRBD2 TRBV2 TGTGCCAGCCGGGGACTAGCGGACAAAAACATTCAGTACTTC CASRGLADKNIQYF
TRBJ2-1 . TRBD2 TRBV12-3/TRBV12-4 TGTGCCAGCAGTTCGGCGGGGACTAGCGGATACAATGAGCAGTTCTTC CASSSAGTSGYNEQFF
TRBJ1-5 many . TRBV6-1 TGTGCCAGCAGCAGTGAAAGGGTGGGGGCTAATCAGCCCCAGCATTTT CASSSERVGANQPQHF
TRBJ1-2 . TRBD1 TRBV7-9 TGTGCCAGCGACGGGACAGCGGGCTATGGCTACACCTTC CASDGTAGYGYTF
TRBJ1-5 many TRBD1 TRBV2 TGTGCCAGCTCGACAGGGTGGGTTCAGCCCCAGCATTTT CASSTGWVQPQHF
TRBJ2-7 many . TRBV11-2 TGTGCCAGCAGCGGCCCCGGTAATCCCGAGCAGTACTTC CASSGPGNPEQYF
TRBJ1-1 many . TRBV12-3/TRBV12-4 TGTGCCAGCAGTAGCAGATATATGAACACTGAAGCTTTCTTT CASSSRYMNTEAFF
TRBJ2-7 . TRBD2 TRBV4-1 TGCGCCAGCAGCCAAGCCTTAGCGGGAGAGCAGTACTTC CASSQALAGEQYF
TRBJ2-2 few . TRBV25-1 TGTGCCAGCACTACAAATACACCAACCGGGGAGCTGTTTTTT CASTTNTPTGELFF
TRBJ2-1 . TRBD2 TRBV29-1 TGCAGCGTTTGTAACGCGGGAGGGCTCATAAAACAGTTCTTC CSVCNAGGLIKQFF
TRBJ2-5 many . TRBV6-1 TGTGCCAGCAGTCCTCCGGTTATGAGGGTGCAAGAGACCCAGTACTTC CASSPPVMRVQETQYF
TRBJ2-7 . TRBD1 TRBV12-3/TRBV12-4 TGTGCCAGCAGATTCCGACAGGGGGACTACGAGCAGTACTTC CASRFRQGDYEQYF
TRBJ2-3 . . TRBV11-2 TGTGCCAGCAGGGACGGTAGCACAGATACGCAGTATTTT CASRDGSTDTQYF
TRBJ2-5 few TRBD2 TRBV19 TGTGCCAGTAGTTCGGCTAGCGGGAGTGTTTATCGGGAGACCCAGTACTTC CASSSASGSVYRETQYF
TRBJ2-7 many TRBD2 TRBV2 TGTGCCAGCAGTGAAGCGCGGGGCGGGGGCTCCTACGAGCAGTACTTC CASSEARGGGSYEQYF
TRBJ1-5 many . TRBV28 TGTGCCAGCAGTTTATTTATTGGTGATAGCAATCAGCCCCAGCATTTT CASSLFIGDSNQPQHF
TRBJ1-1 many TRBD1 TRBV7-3 TGTGCCAGCAGGGCGACAGGGGGACTAAACACTGAAGCTTTCTTT CASRATGGLNTEAFF
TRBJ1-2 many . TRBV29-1 TGCAGCGTTGGTCAGGGGATCGGTGGCTACACCTTC CSVGQGIGGYTF
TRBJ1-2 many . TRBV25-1 TGTGCCAGCAGTGACCTCGGACAGAACTATGGCTACACCTTC CASSDLGQNYGYTF
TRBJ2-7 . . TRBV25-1 TGTGCCAGCAGCCCCCCTACTCACTCCTACGAGCAGTACTTC CASSPPTHSYEQYF
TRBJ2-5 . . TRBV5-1 TGCGCCAGCAAGGGGGACAACCAAGAGACCCAGTACTTC CASKGDNQETQYF
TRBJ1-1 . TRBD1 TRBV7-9 TGTGCCAGCAGCCCCTCGACAGGGGAAACTGAAGCTTTCTTT CASSPSTGETEAFF
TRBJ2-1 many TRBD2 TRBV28 TGTGCCAGCAGAGCGCCGGGACTAGTGGTGAATGAGCAGTTCTTC CASRAPGLVVNEQFF
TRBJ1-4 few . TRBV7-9 TGTGCCAGCAGTTTTACGACAAGAACTAATGAAAAACTGTTTTTT CASSFTTRTNEKLFF
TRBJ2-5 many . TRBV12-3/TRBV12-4 TGTGCCAGCAGCTTATGGACATCAAGCCAAGAGACCCAGTACTTC CASSLWTSSQETQYF
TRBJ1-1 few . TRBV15 TGTGCCACCAGCAGAGATCTCCGGGTTGTTTCTGAAGCTTTCTTT CATSRDLRVVSEAFF
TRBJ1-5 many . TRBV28 TGTGCCAGCAGTTTATTGGGCTCTCGGCATTTT CASSLLGSRHF
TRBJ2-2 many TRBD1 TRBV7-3 TGTGCCAGCAGCTTTGGGACAGGGGGCGGCACCGGGGAGCTGTTTTTT CASSFGTGGGTGELFF
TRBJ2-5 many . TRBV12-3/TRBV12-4 TGTGCCAGCAGTTCCCCTACAGGGTTAATCCGACAAGAGACCCAGTACTTC CASSSPTGLIRQETQYF
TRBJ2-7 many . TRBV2 TGTGCCAGCAGTGAAAGCCAACCAGGTCCCTACGAGCAGTACTTC CASSESQPGPYEQYF
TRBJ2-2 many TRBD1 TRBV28 TGTGCCAGCAAAGACGCCAGGGGGCTTACCACCGGGGAGCTGTTTTTT CASKDARGLTTGELFF
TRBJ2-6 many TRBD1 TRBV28 TGTGCCAGCAGTTTATATCCCCGAGGCGGGACAGGCCGCCGGTTCGACTCTGGGGCCAACGTCCTGACTTTC CASSLYPRGGTGRRFDSGANVLTF
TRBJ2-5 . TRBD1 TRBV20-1 TGCAGTGCGTGGACAGGGGGGGAGACCCAGTACTTC CSAWTGGETQYF